The sample holds a few counts of the clone carrying this T cell receptor (beta chain). The record originates from a study of blood T cell repertoires in COVID-19. Overall study context: COVID-19 samples collected from the United States, Italy and Spain covered acute and convalescent phases. Sample material is recorded as cDNA or gDNA derived from T cells, B-cell-depleted T cells, or PBMCs.

Original analysis: Estimation of nucleated cell counts relied on the amplification of reference gene primers. Sequenced by immunoSEQ multiplex PCR; TCRdb stores in-frame clones only, minus some. V and J calls plus clone size are reproduced from that table; the DNA served to infer D and trimming. The top ten hold approximately 12% of the sample, which has 200,000 or so clones, 80% to 90% seen once. V was pared by 5 bases and J by 2 bases, with 8 bases of the junction left unmatched. This CDR3 has 15 amino acids. From germline, CDR1 is MNHEY and CDR2 SVGEGT. Seattle enrolled patients during active infection and tracked them longitudinally.

The specimen sequenced was peripheral blood. The sequence came from an elderly woman with COVID-19, enrolled during active disease. The V and J genes are TRBV6-2 or TRBV6-3 and TRBJ2-7; 8 bases match TRBD1. The CDR3 DNA reads TGTGCCAGCAGTGACTTAGACAGGGGTACCTACGAGCAGTACTTC. Translation: CASSDLDRGTYEQYF.